Presented here are 26 T cell receptor beta chains from one specimen sequenced in a study of early T cells in non-severe SARS-CoV-2 infection. TCRdb redid the calling of the 5' RACE reads with MiXCR, one entry per CDR3 protein. In the table there are 75,000 or so distinct CDR3 sequences, about an eighth of which are singletons. Source: whole blood, taken at baseline. The source is an adult who was a healthcare worker with PCR-confirmed SARS-CoV-2 infection or an uninfected control (not recorded which).

This clonotype was detected only a few times. This chain connects TRBV5-1 to TRBJ2-7, with no clear D. The V and J ends lost 1 base and 7 bases respectively, with 12 bases between them. CDR1 SGHRS and CDR2 YFSETQ come from the germline V gene. The CDR3 totals 13 residues. DNA of the CDR3: TGCGCCAGCAGCTTGTCCTGGTTGGGAGAGCAGTACTTC. It translates to CASSLSWLGEQYF.

This clonotype was picked up a small number of times. CDR3 loop: CSARDLVVPTQYF. CDR3 nucleotides: TGCAGTGCTAGAGATCTTGTAGTCCCCACCCAGTACTTC. The J gene is TRBJ2-5, the V gene TRBV20-1, with D uncertain. The germline CDR1 and CDR2 sequences are DFQATT and SNEGSKA (reference sequence). The CDR3 covers 13 residues. The V end lost 0 bases, the J end lost 8 bases, and 13 bases lay between the germline ends.

This clonotype was recorded a few times. The chain combines TRBV7-6 with TRBJ2-1; 11 bases are a match to TRBD2. V trimming: 3 bases; J trimming: 8 bases; junction bases outside the gene matches: 6. There are 15 residues in the CDR3. The V gene's germline CDR1 is SGHVS and CDR2 FNYEAQ. The CDR3 DNA is TGTGCCAGCAGCTTTCAGACTAGCGGGGTCCATGAGCAGTTCTTC. Translated, it gives CASSFQTSGVHEQFF.

This clonotype was counted a few times. The CDR3 here is CATSALTGDEEKLFF. The CDR3 nucleotides read TGTGCCACCAGTGCCCTAACAGGGGATGAGGAAAAACTGTTTTTT. This chain connects TRBV24-1 to TRBJ1-4; 7 positions agree with TRBD1. V dropped 5 bases and J dropped 8; count of bases not matched to a gene: 10. CDR3 length equals 15 residues. The germline V gene encodes CDR1 KGHDR and CDR2 SFDVKD.

This rearrangement joins TRBV6-6 to TRBJ2-2, with D hard to call. The CDR3 has 14 residues. Per the germline V gene, CDR1 is MNHNY and CDR2 is SVGAGI (reference sequence). Trimming took 0 bases from V and 3 from J, leaving 5 bases between them. The CDR3 here is CASSYSRDTGELFF. CDR3 coding DNA: TGTGCCAGCAGTTACTCGCGAGACACCGGGGAGCTGTTTTTT.

Only a few counts were recorded for this clonotype. V usage is TRBV12-3 or TRBV12-4 and J usage is TRBJ1-1, with D possibly matching TRBD1 (5 bases). This CDR3 comprises 14 residues. V was pared by 7 bases and J by 3 bases, with 15 bases between. In nucleotides, the CDR3 is TGTGCCAGCACCGAAGAGGGGTACGACACTGAAGCTTTCTTT. Residues: CASTEEGYDTEAFF.

There are a few counts of this clonotype. This chain joins TRBV13 and TRBJ2-7, with D tentatively TRBD2 (6 bases). CDR3 length: 14 amino acids. Germline-derived CDR1 and CDR2 are PRHDT and FYEKMQ (reference sequence). V was pared by 4 bases and J by 0 bases, with 10 bases between. CDR3 loop: CASSYSGSSYEQYF. The CDR3 DNA sequence: TGTGCCAGCAGCTATAGCGGCAGCTCCTACGAGCAGTACTTC.

The rearrangement links TRBV3-1 to TRBJ1-6; D is unresolved. Trimming removed 3 bases from V and 9 bases from J, with 9 bases in between. CDR1 and CDR2 (germline): LGHDT, YNNKEL (reference sequence). The CDR3 length is 13 residues. Here the CDR3 DNA reads TGTGCCAGCAGCCAGATGGAGCTTTCACCCCTCCACTTT. This codes for CASSQMELSPLHF.

This chain uses TRBV9 with TRBJ2-7; 8 positions agree with TRBD1. The germline CDR1 and CDR2 sequences are SGDLS and YYNGEE. V dropped 0 bases and J dropped 2; count of bases not matched to a gene: 4. The CDR3 is made up of 15 amino acids. The CDR3 loop is CASSVAGGRAYEQYF. The CDR3 DNA sequence: TGTGCCAGCAGCGTAGCAGGGGGCCGCGCCTACGAGCAGTACTTC.

This rearrangement joins TRBV6-5 to TRBJ2-7; 7 nucleotides agree with TRBD2. The CDR3 has 13 residues. Looked up from germline, CDR1 is MNHEY and CDR2 is SVGAGI. Trimming at V came to 1 base and at J to 7 bases, leaving 4 bases not matched to a gene. The CDR3 loop is CASSYLAGDEQYF. The CDR3 DNA reads TGTGCCAGCAGTTACTTGGCGGGGGATGAGCAGTACTTC.

Many counts were recorded for this clonotype. The chain uses TRBV5-1 and TRBJ2-3, with D perhaps given as TRBD1 or TRBD2 (6 bases each). Looked up from germline, CDR1 is SGHRS and CDR2 is YFSETQ. Trimming took 4 bases from V and 0 from J, leaving 15 bases between them. The CDR3 totals 16 residues. CDR3 residues: CASSLGGRRSTDTQYF. In DNA form, the CDR3 reads TGCGCCAGCAGCCTAGGGGGGCGCCGGAGCACAGATACGCAGTATTTT.

This clonotype was counted ten times or more. Written as DNA, the CDR3 is TGTGCCAGCGGGGGTGGAGTTGAAAACGAGCAGTACTTC. Protein sequence: CASGGGVENEQYF. J is TRBJ2-7 and V is TRBV6-5, with D possibly called TRBD1 or TRBD2 (5 bases each). Germline values: CDR1 MNHEY, CDR2 SVGAGI. V lost 8 bases and J lost 5, with 16 bases in between. The CDR3 sequence is 13 residues long.

This clonotype was detected only a few times. The chain is built from TRBV10-2 and TRBJ2-1; D unclear. There are 14 residues in the CDR3. Germline CDR1 WSHSY, CDR2 SAAADI. Between the trimmed V and J ends, which lost 8 bases and 7 bases, there was a span of 18 bases. For the CDR3, the DNA is TGCGCCAGCGGACCTGGGGAAGTGTTTAATGAGCAGTTCTTC. Its protein product is CASGPGEVFNEQFF.

This chain connects TRBV10-3 to TRBJ2-1, with TRBD1 matching over 7 bases. The CDR3 loop spans 12 amino acids. V lost 11 bases, J lost 8 bases, and 9 bases stayed unmatched. Looked up from germline, CDR1 is ENHRY and CDR2 is SYGVKD. CDR3 protein: CASQGVGDEQFF. CDR3 bases: TGTGCCTCCCAGGGGGTGGGGGATGAGCAGTTCTTC.

Many counts were recorded for this clonotype. V and J are TRBV12-3 or TRBV12-4 and TRBJ2-2; the D gene is possibly TRBD2 (6 bases). The CDR3 is made up of 15 amino acids. Trimming took 7 bases from V and 1 from J, leaving 13 bases between them. The CDR3 spells CASTFHGGNTGELFF. DNA for the CDR3: TGTGCCAGCACCTTCCACGGGGGGAACACCGGGGAGCTGTTTTTT.

This clonotype appeared many times. The V gene is TRBV19, the J gene TRBJ1-6; D unclear. V lost 6 bases, J lost 6 bases, and 15 bases lay in between. Germline assignment: CDR1 LNHDA and CDR2 SQIVND (reference sequence). The CDR3 is 15 amino acids. The CDR3 protein is CASSLRVQANSPLHF. The CDR3 nucleotides read TGTGCCAGTAGCCTCCGAGTGCAGGCTAATTCACCCCTCCACTTT.

This clonotype counts as medium-sized (0.01 to 0.1%). The gene calls are TRBV11-2 and TRBJ2-5; D ambiguous. Looked up from germline, CDR1 is SGHAT and CDR2 is FQNNGV. The CDR3 sequence is 15 residues long. Trimming stripped 5 bases from V and 2 bases from J, with 15 bases between. The CDR3 reads CASSPEVYSQETQYF. In DNA, the CDR3 is TGTGCCAGCAGCCCCGAGGTCTACTCACAAGAGACCCAGTACTTC. The variable domain in full, completed from reference TRBV11-2 and TRBJ2-5, reads EAGVAQSPRYKIIEKRQSVAFWCNPISGHATLYWYQQILGQGPKLLIQFQNNGVVDDSQLPKDRFSAERLKGVDSTLKIQPAKLEDSAVYLCASSPEVYSQETQYFGPGTRLLVL.

The rearrangement uses TRBV7-2 and TRBJ2-3; 9 positions match TRBD2. The CDR3 extends over 15 amino acids. The germline gives CDR1 SGHTA, CDR2 FQGNSA. V dropped 5 bases and J dropped 3; count of bases not matched to a gene: 6. CDR3 in DNA: TGTGCCAGCAGCCTCCTCGCGGGGGGGACAGATACGCAGTATTTT. Its protein is CASSLLAGGTDTQYF.

There are many counts of this clonotype. The rearrangement links TRBV7-2 to TRBJ1-3, with D perhaps TRBD1 (6 bases). This CDR3 region has 17 residues. The germline V gene encodes CDR1 SGHTA and CDR2 FQGNSA. V was clipped by 1 base and J by 0 bases, with 13 bases between them. The CDR3 nucleotides are TGTGCCAGCAGCTTAGGCACAGGGTCCTTCTCTGGAAACACCATATATTTT. This translates into CASSLGTGSFSGNTIYF.

This clonotype showed up many times. The chain joins TRBV6-1 to TRBJ2-2; D perhaps matches TRBD2 (5 bases). Germline lookup yields CDR1 MNHNS and CDR2 SASEGT. Deletions cut 11 bases from V and 1 base from J, with 14 bases between. The CDR3 is 14 residues long. Here the CDR3 reads CAGSLAKNTGELFF. Here the CDR3 DNA reads TGTGCCGGATCCTTAGCGAAGAACACCGGGGAGCTGTTTTTT.

This clonotype was seen a handful of times. J is TRBJ2-1 and V is TRBV20-1, with TRBD2 matching 14 bases. Looked up from germline, CDR1 is DFQATT and CDR2 is SNEGSKA (reference sequence). With V trimmed by 6 bases and J by 1 base, 5 bases remained unmatched. The length of the CDR3 is 16 residues. The CDR3 coding sequence is TGCAGTGCCGAGACTAGCGGGAGGGCTTCCTACAATGAGCAGTTCTTC. Amino acids: CSAETSGRASYNEQFF.

V gene TRBV7-9 combines with J gene TRBJ2-7; TRBD2 is a possible D gene (5 bases). V lost 2 bases to trimming and J lost 2 bases, with 7 bases between them. Germline CDR1 is SEHNR and CDR2 is FQNEAQ (reference sequence). The length of the CDR3 is 13 residues. CDR3 loop: CASSLSGTYEQYF. CDR3 nucleotide sequence: TGTGCCAGCAGCTTATCGGGAACCTACGAGCAGTACTTC.

The rearrangement uses TRBV13 and TRBJ2-5; D possibly corresponds to TRBD1 (6 bases). V was clipped by 4 bases and J by 10 bases, with 16 bases between them. Germline CDR1 is PRHDT and CDR2 is FYEKMQ (reference sequence). CDR3 size: 13 residues. The CDR3 DNA sequence: TGTGCCAGCAGCTCCCGACAGGAAGCGGTCCAGTACTTC. Translating gives CASSSRQEAVQYF.

This clonotype occurred many times. This sequence joins TRBV7-9 and TRBJ1-1; D is unclear. The CDR3 has 13 residues. Germline V lookup: CDR1 SEHNR, CDR2 FQNEAQ (reference sequence). V lost 7 bases and J lost 6, with 15 bases in between. CDR3 sequence reads: CASTPSSAPEAFF. DNA for the CDR3: TGTGCCAGCACCCCTTCCTCTGCTCCTGAAGCTTTCTTT.

The V and J genes are TRBV12-3 or TRBV12-4 and TRBJ2-6; D not resolved. The CDR3 runs 14 residues. The V and J ends lost 7 bases and 3 bases respectively, with 10 bases between them. CDR3: CASTLHGGANVLTF. The CDR3 bases are TGTGCCAGCACCCTACACGGTGGGGCCAACGTCCTGACTTTC.

The genes are TRBV11-2 and TRBJ2-3; 8 positions match TRBD2. The CDR3 spans 14 residues. V lost 3 bases, J lost 8 bases, and 7 bases stayed unmatched. CDR1 and CDR2 from the germline V gene are SGHAT and FQNNGV. The CDR3 protein is CASSFDSGIGTQYF. In DNA form, the CDR3 reads TGTGCCAGCAGCTTTGATAGCGGGATCGGTACGCAGTATTTT. Combining the CDR3 with reference TRBV11-2 and TRBJ2-3 gives the whole variable domain EAGVAQSPRYKIIEKRQSVAFWCNPISGHATLYWYQQILGQGPKLLIQFQNNGVVDDSQLPKDRFSAERLKGVDSTLKIQPAKLEDSAVYLCASSFDSGIGTQYFGPGTRLTVL.